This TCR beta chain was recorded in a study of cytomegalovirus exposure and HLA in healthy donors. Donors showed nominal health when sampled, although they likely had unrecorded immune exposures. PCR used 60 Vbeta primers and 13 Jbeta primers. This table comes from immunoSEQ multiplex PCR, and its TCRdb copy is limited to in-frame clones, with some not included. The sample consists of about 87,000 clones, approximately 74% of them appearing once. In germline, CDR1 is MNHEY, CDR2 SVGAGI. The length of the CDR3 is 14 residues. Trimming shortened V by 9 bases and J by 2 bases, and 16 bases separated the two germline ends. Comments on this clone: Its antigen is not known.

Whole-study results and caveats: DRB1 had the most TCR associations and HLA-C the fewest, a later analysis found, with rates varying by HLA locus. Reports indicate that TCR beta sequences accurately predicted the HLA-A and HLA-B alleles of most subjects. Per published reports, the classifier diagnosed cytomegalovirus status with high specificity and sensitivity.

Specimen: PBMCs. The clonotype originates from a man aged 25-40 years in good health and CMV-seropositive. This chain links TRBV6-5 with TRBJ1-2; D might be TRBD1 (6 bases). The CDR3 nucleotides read TGTGCCAGTTCCTTTTGGGGGCCCAACTATGGCTACACCTTC. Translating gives CASSFWGPNYGYTF.